This T cell receptor (beta chain) was captured by sequencing in a study of Ad26.COV2.S vaccination and SARS-CoV-2 variants. Comment on this clone: What it recognizes is unknown.

As to treatment: some 20 received Ad26.COV2.S at low or high dose, single or two shots; about 5 received placebo; per-sample allocation not given. Following the first vaccine or placebo injection, samples were taken on day 63. An Ad26 vector that expressed Wuhan-strain SARS-CoV-2 spike constituted the vaccine. The table came from immunoSEQ multiplex PCR; TCRdb's copy has only in-frame clones and leaves some out. The data show 350,000 to 500,000 clones, about 90% seen once. Whole-study results and caveats: The TCR breadth and depth analyses may have produced an underestimate of total T cell responses. Placebo recipients trailed vaccine recipients in spike-specific TCR breadth. Vaccine recipients and placebo recipients showed similar non-spike TCR breadth.

This receptor was obtained from a person aged 18-65 years who received the Ad26.COV2.S COVID-19 vaccine or a placebo. The specimen comprised peripheral blood, sampled in a trial of Ad26.COV2.S vaccine versus placebo.

CDR3: CASSLVTKETQYF. The CDR3 DNA reads TGTGCCAGCAGTTTGGTCACGAAAGAGACCCAGTACTTC. The J gene is TRBJ2-5, the V gene TRBV28; no definite D call. Germline lookup yields CDR1 MDHEN and CDR2 SYDVKM. CDR3 length: 13 residues. Trimming stripped 3 bases from V and 3 bases from J, with 8 bases between.